Below, 13 T cell receptor beta chains from the same sample are listed, as sequenced in a study of breast tumors, draining lymph nodes, adjacent tissues. TCRdb redid the calling of the multiplex PCR reads with MiXCR, one entry per CDR3 protein. The profile shows more than 50,000 distinct CDR3 sequences, around 40% of them singletons. Input material: breast tumor tissue. The receptors shown here come from a female donor with breast cancer. Some clones in this sample may be carry-over from other donors' samples.

Turning to this clonotype: The conserved final phenylalanine or tryptophan is absent from the CDR3, which likely points to a read error. The V gene is TRBV7-2, the J gene TRBJ2-1, with D uncertain. The length of the CDR3 is 14 residues. Trimming cost V 1 base and J 7 bases, with 11 bases left between them. Germline-derived CDR1 and CDR2 are SGHTA and FQGNSA. The CDR3 DNA reads TGTGCCAGCAGCTTAGGAGGCGCAACTAATGAGCAGTTCGTC. Translating it yields CASSLGGATNEQFV.

This clonotype was seen repeatedly, ten times or more. The chain carries TRBV20-1 and TRBJ2-7; TRBD1 is a possible D gene (5 bases). The CDR3 spans 13 residues. The germline CDR1 and CDR2 sequences are DFQATT and SNEGSKA (reference sequence). Trimming stripped 3 bases from V and 3 bases from J, with 12 bases between. The CDR3 nucleotides are TGCAGTGCTAGTTCCAGGGCAGACTACGAGCAGTACTTC. Translating it yields CSASSRADYEQYF.

Notes on this clonotype: A much larger clonotype is one base distant, so this may be a read error. The chain couples TRBV20-1 to TRBJ2-4, with 8 bases lining up with TRBD2. The CDR3 runs 14 residues. Germline loops: CDR1 DFQATT, CDR2 SNEGSKA (reference sequence). CDR3 region: CSARPSGSKTIQYF. CDR3 in DNA: TGCAGTGCTAGACCTAGCGGGTCCAAAACCATTCAGTACTTC.

The gene calls are TRBV5-1 and TRBJ2-1; 13 positions match TRBD2. In germline, CDR1 is SGHRS, CDR2 YFSETQ. V trimming: 4 bases; J trimming: 5 bases; junction bases outside the gene matches: 3. This CDR3 contains 15 residues. The CDR3 sequence is CASSIGLAGDNEQFF. For the CDR3, the DNA is TGCGCCAGCAGCATAGGACTAGCGGGAGACAATGAGCAGTTCTTC. The full variable domain, with the rest looked up from reference TRBV5-1 and TRBJ2-1, is KAGVTQTPRYLIKTRGQQVTLSCSPISGHRSVSWYQQTPGQGLQFLFEYFSETQRNKGNFPGRFSGRQFSNSRSEMNVSTLELGDSALYLCASSIGLAGDNEQFFGPGTRLTVL.

This clonotype has a count of ten or more. CDR3 bases: TGTGCCAGCGGCGAACCGCCAGGGAAGTATCAGCCCCAGCATTTT. Amino acids: CASGEPPGKYQPQHF. The chain uses TRBV6-2 or TRBV6-3 and TRBJ1-5; tentative D call: TRBD1 (5 bases). V was trimmed by 8 bases and J by 5 bases, leaving 19 bases between them. Germline lookup yields CDR1 MNHEY and CDR2 SVGEGT. This CDR3 has 15 residues.

This clonotype was recorded many times. The chain recombines TRBV11-2 with TRBJ2-7; 9 nucleotides match TRBD1. CDR3 size: 14 residues. V shed 3 bases, J shed 6 bases, and the junction held 6 bases outside the gene matches. Germline CDR1 SGHAT, CDR2 FQNNGV. CDR3 loop: CASSFRTGAGEQYF. CDR3 sequence (DNA): TGTGCCAGCAGCTTCAGGACAGGGGCTGGCGAGCAGTACTTC.

This clonotype was counted a single time. The chain uses TRBV19 and TRBJ1-1, with 7 bases matching TRBD1. Germline CDR1 and CDR2: LNHDA and SQIVND (reference sequence). V trimming: 6 bases; J trimming: 8 bases; junction bases outside the gene matches: 9. The CDR3 is 13 amino acids. The CDR3 DNA sequence: TGTGCCAGTAGCCCCGGGACAGCCCTAGAAGCTTTCTTT. Its translation: CASSPGTALEAFF.

Many counts were recorded for this clonotype. The chain has TRBV7-3 and TRBJ1-6, with TRBD1 identical over 7 bases. The V gene end was trimmed by 2 bases and the J gene end by 12 bases; junction bases not matched to a gene: 7. Germline V gene sequence: CDR1 SGHTA, CDR2 FQGTGA. CDR3 size: 14 residues. In DNA form, the CDR3 reads TGTGCCAGCAGCTTATCAGGGGGGGGTCTACCCCTCCACTTT. This sequence encodes CASSLSGGGLPLHF.

There are many counts of this clonotype. The J gene is TRBJ2-5, the V gene TRBV4-3, with D possibly being TRBD2 (6 bases). The germline V gene has CDR1 LGHNA and CDR2 YSLEER. V was trimmed by 5 bases and J by 2 bases, leaving 9 bases between them. The CDR3 totals 13 residues. DNA of the CDR3: TGCGCCAGCAGCGCGGGAATTCAAGAGACCCAGTACTTC. This encodes CASSAGIQETQYF.

The sample holds a few counts of this clonotype. The rearrangement uses TRBV30 and TRBJ1-1, with D perhaps TRBD1 (6 bases). The CDR3 is 14 amino acids. V gave up 4 bases and J gave up 1 base, with 13 bases separating them. CDR1 is GTSNPN, CDR2 SVGIG, per germline (reference sequence). As DNA, the CDR3 is TGTGCCTGGACCACAGGGCTGCAGAACACTGAAGCTTTCTTT. This gives the protein CAWTTGLQNTEAFF.

This clonotype has at least ten counts. The chain uses TRBV20-1 and TRBJ2-1; 9 bases are a match to TRBD2. The CDR3 runs to 14 residues. V was pared by 1 base and J by 8 bases, with 6 bases of the junction left unmatched. Germline values: CDR1 DFQATT, CDR2 SNEGSKA (reference sequence). CDR3 sequence (DNA): TGCAGTGCTAGAGGCCAGCGGGAGGTGGATGAGCAGTTCTTC. Its protein product is CSARGQREVDEQFF.

This clonotype was recorded many times. This chain uses TRBV10-3 with TRBJ2-7; D is unresolved. Germline CDR1 ENHRY, CDR2 SYGVKD. With 2 bases removed from V and 1 base from J, the gap between germline ends came to 9 bases. There are 14 residues in the CDR3. Written as DNA, the CDR3 is TGTGCCATCAGTGAGGAGGCGGATTCCTACGAGCAGTACTTC. As protein: CAISEEADSYEQYF.

Regarding this clonotype: Possible read error: a much larger clone is one base away. The genes are TRBV20-1 and TRBJ2-7, with 8 positions matching TRBD2. The CDR3 totals 13 residues. Germline values: CDR1 DFQATT, CDR2 SNEGSKA (reference sequence). The CDR3 DNA is TGCAGTGCTATGAGCGGGAGTAGGTACGCGCAGTACTTC. As protein: CSAMSGSRYAQYF.